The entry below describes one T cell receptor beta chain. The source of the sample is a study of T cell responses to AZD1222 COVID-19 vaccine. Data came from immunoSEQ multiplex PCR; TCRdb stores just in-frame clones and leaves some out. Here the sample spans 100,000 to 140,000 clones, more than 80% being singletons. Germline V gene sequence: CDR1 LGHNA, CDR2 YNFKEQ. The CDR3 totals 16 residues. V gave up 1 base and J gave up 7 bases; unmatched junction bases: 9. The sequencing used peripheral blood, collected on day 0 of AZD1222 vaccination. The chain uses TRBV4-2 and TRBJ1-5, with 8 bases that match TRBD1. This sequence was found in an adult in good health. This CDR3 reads CASSQAQSGGRQPQHF. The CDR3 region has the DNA TGTGCCAGCAGCCAAGCGCAGTCAGGGGGCCGGCAGCCCCAGCATTTT.